These 14 T cell receptor beta chains were sequenced from one sample in a study of CD8 T cells in ankylosing spondylitis (dated by TCRdb to the late 2010s). Libraries came from 5' RACE. The listed sequencing device is Illumina HiSeq 2500. TCRdb reworked the public reads: Q25 trimming with fastp, MiXCR clone assembly, productive beta chains retained. Rows with a matching CDR3 protein are joined into one entry that keeps the most common DNA and genes. The sample table lists around 250,000 distinct CDR3 sequences, around 11% of them with a count of one. Around 7% of the sample lies in the top ten. Sequencing was carried out using blood, either unsorted or a sorted T cell fraction (not recorded which). These receptors were taken from a male donor with ankylosing spondylitis or in good health (not recorded which).

This clonotype was detected a few times. The chain recombines TRBV12-3 or TRBV12-4 with TRBJ2-7; D uncertain. Trimming took off 6 bases at V and 0 bases at J, with 15 bases between the two ends. There are 15 residues in the CDR3. The CDR3 spells CASRVPGPDSYEQYF. In DNA form, the CDR3 reads TGTGCCAGCAGGGTCCCGGGCCCGGACTCCTACGAGCAGTACTTC.

This clonotype was recorded many times. The rearrangement joins TRBV20-1 to TRBJ1-6; possibly TRBD1 for D (5 bases). Trimming removed 5 bases from V and 7 bases from J, with 18 bases in between. CDR1 and CDR2 from the germline V gene are DFQATT and SNEGSKA (reference sequence). The CDR3 runs to 15 residues. The CDR3 sequence: CSAPRGGVENSPLHF. The DNA for the CDR3 is TGCAGTGCTCCCCGTGGGGGTGTTGAAAATTCACCCCTCCACTTT.

The chain carries TRBV12-3 or TRBV12-4 and TRBJ2-7; D is uncertain. V was clipped by 5 bases and J by 2 bases, with 10 bases between them. The CDR3 covers 13 residues. The CDR3 DNA follows: TGTGCCAGCAGTACTGACGGCCCCTACGAGCAGTACTTC. Its protein is CASSTDGPYEQYF.

This clonotype showed up many times. The rearrangement links TRBV20-1 to TRBJ2-2; D remains ambiguous. Between the trimmed V and J ends, which lost 3 bases and 2 bases, there was a span of 10 bases. CDR3 length equals 14 residues. Germline V gives CDR1 DFQATT, CDR2 SNEGSKA (reference sequence). Here the CDR3 DNA reads TGCAGTGCTAGTGGGCAGGCCAACACCGGGGAGCTGTTTTTT. Translation gives CSASGQANTGELFF.

The sample holds many counts of this clonotype. The CDR3 sequence is CASSWGSSYNEQFF. Written as DNA, the CDR3 is TGCGCCAGCAGCTGGGGGAGCTCCTACAATGAGCAGTTCTTC. The chain couples TRBV5-1 to TRBJ2-1; D tentatively reads TRBD1 or TRBD2 (5 bases each). From germline, CDR1 is SGHRS and CDR2 YFSETQ. V shed 3 bases and J shed 0 bases, with 7 bases lying between them. The CDR3 extends over 14 amino acids. Based on the CDR3 plus reference TRBV5-1 and TRBJ2-1, the full variable domain is KAGVTQTPRYLIKTRGQQVTLSCSPISGHRSVSWYQQTPGQGLQFLFEYFSETQRNKGNFPGRFSGRQFSNSRSEMNVSTLELGDSALYLCASSWGSSYNEQFFGPGTRLTVL.

This clonotype was seen repeatedly, ten times or more. V gene TRBV5-1 combines with J gene TRBJ2-7; D remains unclear. The CDR3 length is 17 residues. Germline V gives CDR1 SGHRS, CDR2 YFSETQ. V lost 1 base, J lost 1 base, and 18 bases lay in between. DNA of the CDR3: TGCGCCAGCAGCTTGAGAGCCGTAGGGTCCGTTTCCTACGAGCAGTACTTC. As protein: CASSLRAVGSVSYEQYF.

In nucleotides, the CDR3 is TGTGCCAGCAGTTTCTCGGGGGGTCCCTATGGCTACACCTTC. Its translation: CASSFSGGPYGYTF. The chain uses TRBV12-3 or TRBV12-4 and TRBJ1-2, with a weak D call TRBD1 (5 bases). Trimming removed 3 bases at V and 4 bases at J, with 12 bases between. This CDR3 contains 14 residues.

This clonotype was recorded a few times. The V gene is TRBV11-2, the J gene TRBJ2-1; 10 nucleotides line up with TRBD2. In germline, CDR1 is SGHAT, CDR2 FQNNGV. The CDR3 consists of 16 residues. The junction had 6 bases not matched to a gene; V was cut back by 3 bases and J by 4 bases. The CDR3 region has the DNA TGTGCCAGCAGCTTTGCTACTAGCGGGATTTACAATGAGCAGTTCTTC. Protein sequence: CASSFATSGIYNEQFF.

The J gene is TRBJ1-6, the V gene TRBV3-1; 7 nucleotides match TRBD1. Germline V gene data show CDR1 as LGHDT and CDR2 as YNNKEL (reference sequence). V lost 1 base and J lost 10; bases outside the gene matches: 4. The CDR3 has 14 residues. The CDR3 bases are TGTGCCAGCAGCCAAGTCCTCAGGGGGTCACCCCTCCACTTT. Its protein product is CASSQVLRGSPLHF.

The genes are TRBV6-1 and TRBJ2-1, with 9 bases matching TRBD2. Germline assignment: CDR1 MNHNS and CDR2 SASEGT. The J segment lost 0 bases and the V segment lost 4 bases, leaving 16 bases of the junction unmatched. The CDR3 is 20 residues long. DNA of the CDR3: TGTGCCAGCAGTGGAGAACTAGCGGGCCCCACCGTCAGCTCCTACAATGAGCAGTTCTTC. Translating gives CASSGELAGPTVSSYNEQFF.

The chain uses TRBV19 and TRBJ1-2; D might be TRBD1 (5 bases). Germline V CDR1 and CDR2: LNHDA, SQIVND (reference sequence). Trimming stripped 0 bases from V and 7 bases from J, with 12 bases between. The CDR3 runs to 14 residues. CDR3 coding DNA: TGTGCCAGTAGTATAGAGTCAGGGCCCCGTGGCTACACCTTC. Residues: CASSIESGPRGYTF. The full variable domain, with the rest looked up from reference TRBV19 and TRBJ1-2, is DGGITQSPKYLFRKEGQNVTLSCEQNLNHDAMYWYRQDPGQGLRLIYYSQIVNDFQKGDIAEGYSVSREKKESFPLTVTSAQKNPTAFYLCASSIESGPRGYTFGSGTRLTVV.

The chain carries TRBV20-1 and TRBJ2-3, with D tentatively TRBD2 (6 bases). This CDR3 contains 15 residues. Looked up from germline, CDR1 is DFQATT and CDR2 is SNEGSKA (reference sequence). The V and J ends lost 5 bases and 0 bases respectively, with 15 bases between them. The CDR3 region has the DNA TGCAGTGCTCGTCCCCGCGGGACTAGCACAGATACGCAGTATTTT. Its translation: CSARPRGTSTDTQYF.

This clonotype was observed at least ten times. This sequence joins TRBV5-1 and TRBJ1-1, with D hard to call. V was cut by 1 base and J by 6 bases, with 16 bases left in between. The CDR3 spans 15 residues. CDR1 is SGHRS, CDR2 YFSETQ, per germline. CDR3 residues: CASSLLGFEAAEAFF. Written as DNA, the CDR3 is TGCGCCAGCAGCTTGTTGGGTTTTGAAGCCGCTGAAGCTTTCTTT. Together with reference TRBV5-1 and TRBJ1-1, the CDR3 gives the full variable domain: KAGVTQTPRYLIKTRGQQVTLSCSPISGHRSVSWYQQTPGQGLQFLFEYFSETQRNKGNFPGRFSGRQFSNSRSEMNVSTLELGDSALYLCASSLLGFEAAEAFFGQGTRLTVV.

This clonotype was seen ten or more times. CDR3 bases: TGTGCCAGCAGCCAAGTCGGTAGCAAAGAGACCCAGTACTTC. This codes for CASSQVGSKETQYF. J is TRBJ2-5 and V is TRBV3-1, with D unresolved. This CDR3 contains 14 residues. The germline V gene encodes CDR1 LGHDT and CDR2 YNNKEL (reference sequence). The V gene lost 1 base and the J gene lost 3 bases, with 9 bases spanning the gap.